These 13 T cell receptor beta chains share one sample of origin, sequenced in a study of cytomegalovirus exposure and HLA in healthy donors. PCR amplification relied on 60 Vbeta primers (plus 13 Jbeta primers). Repertoires were generated with immunoSEQ multiplex PCR, while TCRdb's copy carries only in-frame clones and drops some. The specimen's table records 150,000 to 250,000 clones. Specimen: PBMCs. The receptor source for this set is a boy aged 5-17 years in good health and CMV-seronegative.

The J gene is TRBJ1-2, the V gene TRBV14; maybe TRBD1 (5 bases). The germline CDR1 and CDR2 sequences are SGHDN and FVKESK. The germline V and J ends were trimmed by 0 bases and 7 bases, with 9 bases remaining between them. CDR3 length: 13 amino acids. The CDR3 DNA reads as TGTGCCAGCAGCCAAGAAGCAGGGTCTGGCTACACCTTC. This sequence encodes CASSQEAGSGYTF.

A word on this clone: The sample contains more than one DNA sequence encoding this CDR3. V gene TRBV7-3 combines with J gene TRBJ2-5; D is perhaps TRBD1 (6 bases). The CDR3 is made up of 15 amino acids. Germline CDR1 and CDR2: SGHTA and FQGTGA. The V gene lost 4 bases and the J gene lost 1 base, with 13 bases spanning the gap. CDR3 DNA: TGTGCCAGCAGCTCTCAGGGGCTAGCCCAAGAGACCCAGTACTTC. Residues: CASSSQGLAQETQYF. Drawing the rest from reference TRBV7-3 and TRBJ2-5, the complete variable domain is GAGVSQTPSNKVTEKGKYVELRCDPISGHTALYWYRQSLGQGPEFLIYFQGTGAADDSGLPNDRFFAVRPEGSVSTLKIQRTERGDSAVYLCASSSQGLAQETQYFGPGTRLLVL.

The chain joins TRBV5-1 to TRBJ1-1, with D perhaps matching TRBD1 (5 bases). The V gene's germline CDR1 is SGHRS and CDR2 YFSETQ. CDR3 length equals 15 residues. Trimming removed 0 bases at V and 1 base at J, with 10 bases between. CDR3 sequence: CASSLEQTENTEAFF. CDR3 in DNA: TGCGCCAGCAGCTTGGAACAGACAGAGAACACTGAAGCTTTCTTT.

The rearrangement joins TRBV29-1 to TRBJ2-1; 9 nucleotides line up with TRBD1. Germline CDR1 is SQVTM and CDR2 is ANQGSEA. V lost 7 bases and J lost 7; bases outside the gene matches: 14. The CDR3 is 15 residues long. CDR3 sequence (DNA): TGCAGCGGGGGGCTGGGACAGGGAGAATCGAATGAGCAGTTCTTC. Its translation: CSGGLGQGESNEQFF.

The chain employs TRBV9 and TRBJ2-3; D is unclear. The V and J ends lost 2 bases and 1 base respectively, with 5 bases between them. CDR3 length: 13 residues. Germline loops: CDR1 SGDLS, CDR2 YYNGEE. This chain's CDR3 is CASSVVGTDTQYF. Written as DNA, the CDR3 is TGTGCCAGCAGCGTCGTAGGCACAGATACGCAGTATTTT.

The rearrangement uses TRBV14 and TRBJ1-1; no clear D. The V and J ends lost 0 bases and 8 bases respectively, with 19 bases between them. Germline loops: CDR1 SGHDN, CDR2 FVKESK. The length of the CDR3 is 16 residues. The CDR3 DNA reads TGTGCCAGCAGCCAAGATCTATTTGAGGGAAAACCCGAAGCTTTCTTT. Protein sequence: CASSQDLFEGKPEAFF.

This rearrangement joins TRBV28 to TRBJ2-1; 9 bases line up with TRBD1. The CDR3 runs 20 residues. The ends lost 5 bases at V and 4 bases at J; junction bases unmatched: 21. CDR1 is MDHEN, CDR2 SYDVKM, per germline. CDR3 DNA sequence: TGTGCCAGCAGTCCGACATGGGGGAACAGGGGGCAATTGGAATACAATGAGCAGTTCTTC. Its protein is CASSPTWGNRGQLEYNEQFF.

The chain uses TRBV6-6 and TRBJ1-1; 7 bases fit TRBD1. This CDR3 is 12 amino acids long. V was clipped by 4 bases and J by 9 bases; unmatched bases: 5. Germline lookup yields CDR1 MNHNY and CDR2 SVGAGI (reference sequence). CDR3 nucleotide sequence: TGTGCCAGCAGTTCGGACAGGAGAAAAGCTTTCTTT. Its translation: CASSSDRRKAFF.

The gene calls are TRBV5-1 and TRBJ2-1; 8 nucleotides line up with TRBD2. CDR3 size: 14 residues. Trimming cost V 6 bases and J 8 bases; bases outside gene matches: 10. Germline lookup yields CDR1 SGHRS and CDR2 YFSETQ. This chain's CDR3 is CASKYRGGGDEQFF. The CDR3 DNA sequence: TGCGCCAGCAAATATCGGGGGGGCGGCGATGAGCAGTTCTTC.

The gene calls are TRBV12-2 and TRBJ2-1; the table calls TRBD2, which could not be checked here. TRBV12-2 is recorded as a pseudogene. CDR3 length: 17 residues. CDR3 in DNA: TGTGCAAGTCGCTTCCTCTTAGCGGGGGGGCCCTACAATGAGCAGTTCTTC. Amino acids: CASRFLLAGGPYNEQFF.

J is TRBJ1-1 and V is TRBV6-6, with D unresolved. From germline, CDR1 is MNHNY and CDR2 SVGAGI (reference sequence). V lost 5 bases, J lost 0 bases, and 10 bases lay in between. This CDR3 has 14 amino acids. The CDR3 coding sequence is TGTGCCAGCAGTCCGGTTGTTCTGAACACTGAAGCTTTCTTT. It codes for CASSPVVLNTEAFF.

The CDR3 sequence: CASSLELAGGSDTQYF. DNA of the CDR3: TGTGCCAGCAGCTTAGAACTAGCGGGGGGCAGCGATACGCAGTATTTT. The chain couples TRBV11-1 to TRBJ2-3, with 12 positions matching TRBD2. From germline, CDR1 is SGHAT and CDR2 FQDESV (reference sequence). This CDR3 comprises 16 residues. The ends lost 1 base at V and 6 bases at J; junction bases unmatched: 5.

The chain has TRBV7-8 and TRBJ1-2; D might be TRBD1 (6 bases). Germline values: CDR1 SGHVS, CDR2 FQNEAQ. The CDR3 consists of 17 residues. V dropped 2 bases and J dropped 4 bases, with 20 bases sitting between them. The CDR3 nucleotides read TGTGCCAGCAGCTTAATCGGCACAGGGCCGAATATCTATGGCTACACCTTC. Translated, it gives CASSLIGTGPNIYGYTF.